This T cell receptor beta chain was identified in a study of CD8+CD57+ T cells in acquired aplastic anemia. Study-wide context: Sorted CD4+ and CD8+ cell DNA averaged around 3 ug. Mean read depth for CD4+ cells from healthy donors was approximately 10 million. Study results and limitations: Patients and controls were found to share twenty-nine CD8+ CDR3 sequences. Simpson's diversity of CD8+ cells was not significantly different in patients compared with controls.

On this clonotype: Its specificity is not known.

The use of genomic DNA as template underpinned the TCR beta VDJ and CDR3 profiling. TCRdb independently ran MiXCR on the reads; one entry per CDR3 protein. This table has a few hundred thousand distinct CDR3 sequences, about 59% appearing once. CDR3 length equals 17 residues. V was trimmed by 2 bases and J by 0 bases, leaving 14 bases between them. The germline V gene has CDR1 MNHEY and CDR2 SVGAGI. The clonotype originates from a human donor in good health. The sample comprised sorted CD4+, CD8+, or CD8+CD57+ T cells (not recorded which) from PBMCs. The chain links TRBV6-5 to TRBJ1-3; D is unresolved. The CDR3 DNA is TGTGCCAGCAGTTACGACATGAATGAACTCTCTGGAAACACCATATATTTT. It is translated as CASSYDMNELSGNTIYF.